Below, 22 T cell receptor beta chains from the same sample are listed, as sequenced in a study of control samples from healthy donors and cancer patients. Produced via immunoSEQ multiplex PCR; TCRdb's table is partial and in-frame only. The profile shows some 95,000 clones, just under 95% of them singletons. The sequencing sample was made of blood. All receptors come from a human donor in good health. The donor label of this sample is uncertain.

This chain connects TRBV27 to TRBJ2-1, with D possibly matching TRBD2 (5 bases). Trimming stripped 2 bases from V and 5 bases from J, with 10 bases between. The germline V gene encodes CDR1 MNHEY and CDR2 SMNVEV (reference sequence). The CDR3 runs 14 residues. The CDR3 region has the DNA TGTGCCAGCAGTTTACGGGGTTGGGACAATGAGCAGTTCTTC. Residues: CASSLRGWDNEQFF.

This sequence joins TRBV3-1 (or the pseudogene TRBV3-2) and TRBJ1-1; no reliable D call. In germline, CDR1 is LGHDT, CDR2 YNNKEL (reference sequence). V lost 1 base to trimming and J lost 5 bases, with 14 bases between them. The CDR3 contains 15 residues. CDR3 nucleotide sequence: TGTGCCAGCAGCCAAGTCAGAGGTCGGCTGACTGAAGCTTTCTTT. It encodes CASSQVRGRLTEAFF.

V gene TRBV6-5 combines with J gene TRBJ1-1, with D hard to call. CDR3 length equals 13 residues. V lost 4 bases to trimming and J lost 5 bases, with 11 bases between them. Germline V gene sequence: CDR1 MNHEY, CDR2 SVGAGI. The CDR3 nucleotides are TGTGCCAGCAGTTCCCCTGGGTCTACTGAAGCTTTCTTT. It is translated as CASSSPGSTEAFF.

This clone was seen a single time. This rearrangement joins TRBV14 to TRBJ2-1, with D possibly TRBD2 on 6 matching bases. V lost 0 bases to trimming and J lost 4 bases, with 16 bases between them. Germline loops: CDR1 SGHDN, CDR2 FVKESK. The CDR3 runs 17 residues. The CDR3 loop reads CASSQEGARRVYNEQFF. The DNA of the CDR3 is TGTGCCAGCAGCCAAGAGGGTGCGAGGAGGGTATACAATGAGCAGTTCTTC.

The genes are TRBV5-4 and TRBJ1-1, with no clear D. This CDR3 comprises 14 residues. V dropped 4 bases and J dropped 0 bases, with 10 bases sitting between them. Germline CDR1 and CDR2: SGHNT and YYREEE (reference sequence). CDR3 DNA sequence: TGTGCCAGCAGCGACGTTGGGGTGAACACTGAAGCTTTCTTT. Amino acid sequence: CASSDVGVNTEAFF.

The V and J genes are TRBV20-1 and TRBJ1-3; the D is unclear. The CDR3 runs to 12 residues. Trimming removed 3 bases from V and 8 bases from J, with 11 bases in between. The germline V gene has CDR1 DFQATT and CDR2 SNEGSKA (reference sequence). The CDR3 reads CSASDLGDTIYF. As DNA, the CDR3 is TGCAGTGCTAGTGATCTTGGGGACACCATATATTTT.

The CDR3 DNA reads TGTGCCAGAAGCTTGGAGCGGGGGGGCATTTGTGGGACAGATACGCAGTATTTT. As protein: CARSLERGGICGTDTQYF. This chain joins TRBV5-3 and TRBJ2-3, with 10 bases identical to TRBD2. TRBV5-3 is treated as an ORF (open reading frame) with a function not yet certain. The ends lost 0 bases at V and 3 bases at J; junction bases unmatched: 10. CDR3 length: 18 amino acids.

The chain joins TRBV3-1 (or the pseudogene TRBV3-2) to TRBJ1-1; D is possibly TRBD1 (5 bases). The V gene's germline CDR1 is LGHDT and CDR2 YNNKEL (reference sequence). The CDR3 covers 12 residues. The V gene lost 10 bases and the J gene lost 4 bases, with 13 bases spanning the gap. The CDR3 protein is CATSGGGTEAFF. For the CDR3, the DNA is TGTGCCACCTCCGGGGGGGGCACTGAAGCTTTCTTT.

The chain joins TRBV9 to TRBJ2-5; 7 nucleotides line up with TRBD2. The V gene's germline CDR1 is SGDLS and CDR2 YYNGEE. Germline trimming cut 0 bases from V and 5 bases from J; bases unmatched to any gene: 7. The CDR3 runs to 15 residues. CDR3 amino acids: CASSVAAMGGETQYF. The DNA of the CDR3 is TGTGCCAGCAGCGTAGCGGCGATGGGGGGGGAGACCCAGTACTTC.

The V call is TRBV5-8, the J call TRBJ2-5, with D unclear. The V and J ends lost 3 bases and 7 bases respectively, with 10 bases between them. The CDR3 runs to 12 residues. Germline CDR1 is SGHTS and CDR2 is YDEGEE. The chain's CDR3 is CASSSRSGTQYF. Written as DNA, the CDR3 is TGTGCCAGCAGCTCCCGCTCGGGGACCCAGTACTTC.

This clone was seen just once. V usage is TRBV3-1 (or the pseudogene TRBV3-2) and J usage is TRBJ2-7, with 12 bases that match TRBD1. The V gene's germline CDR1 is LGHDT and CDR2 YNNKEL (reference sequence). V trimming: 7 bases; J trimming: 4 bases; junction bases outside the gene matches: 14. This CDR3 contains 17 residues. The CDR3 region has the DNA TGTGCCAGCATCTCGGGACAGGGGGCCCCAGGGGAGTACGAGCAGTACGTC. Encoded protein: CASISGQGAPGEYEQYV.

The chain recombines TRBV6-2 or TRBV6-3 with TRBJ1-5; D may be TRBD1 (6 bases). Germline V CDR1 and CDR2: MNHEY, SVGEGT. The CDR3 has 16 amino acids. Trimming cost V 0 bases and J 3 bases, with 12 bases left between them. CDR3 sequence reads: CASSYSRYRDNQPQHF. In DNA, the CDR3 is TGTGCCAGCAGTTACTCGAGGTACAGGGACAATCAGCCCCAGCATTTT.

This rearrangement joins TRBV7-2 to TRBJ1-5; 8 bases line up with TRBD1. CDR1 SGHTA and CDR2 FQGNSA come from the germline V gene. This CDR3 is built from 15 residues. V was clipped by 5 bases and J by 5 bases; unmatched bases: 8. The CDR3 loop reads CASSQGQGPHQPQHF. For the CDR3, the DNA is TGTGCCAGCAGCCAAGGACAGGGACCTCATCAGCCCCAGCATTTT.

The chain joins TRBV9 to TRBJ1-6; 11 bases are shared with TRBD1. Germline CDR1 and CDR2: SGDLS and YYNGEE. The CDR3 runs 15 residues. V lost 3 bases, J lost 9 bases, and 5 bases stayed unmatched. CDR3: CASSDGTGGTSPLHF. CDR3 coding DNA: TGTGCCAGCAGCGATGGGACAGGGGGTACTTCACCCCTCCACTTT.

V and J are TRBV5-1 and TRBJ2-1, with D hard to call. With 4 bases removed from V and 5 bases from J, the gap between germline ends came to 7 bases. In germline, CDR1 is SGHRS, CDR2 YFSETQ. This CDR3 is 12 amino acids long. CDR3 bases: TGCGCCAGCAGCCCCTCAAACAATGAGCAGTTCTTC. Protein product: CASSPSNNEQFF.

The V call is TRBV5-4, the J call TRBJ2-5, with 7 bases aligning to TRBD2. After removal of 0 bases from V and 5 bases from J, the junction contained 7 bases not matched to a gene. The germline gives CDR1 SGHNT, CDR2 YYREEE (reference sequence). CDR3 length: 15 amino acids. This CDR3 reads CASSLEASGRETQYF. For the CDR3, the DNA is TGTGCCAGCAGCTTGGAAGCTAGCGGCCGGGAGACCCAGTACTTC.

This clone was detected only once. The CDR3 DNA sequence: TGTGCCAGCAGCGGAGAGCGGGTCCCGTACTATGGCTACACCTTC. Its protein product is CASSGERVPYYGYTF. The chain employs TRBV7-2 and TRBJ1-2; D is ambiguous. The CDR3 sequence is 15 residues long. Germline V gene sequence: CDR1 SGHTA, CDR2 FQGNSA. Trimming took 5 bases from V and 3 from J, leaving 16 bases between them.

This chain joins TRBV24-1 and TRBJ1-2; D is perhaps TRBD1 (6 bases). Germline CDR1 is KGHDR and CDR2 is SFDVKD. V dropped 3 bases and J dropped 8 bases, with 15 bases sitting between them. The CDR3 length is 14 residues. CDR3 bases: TGTGCCACCAGTGATATTAACAGGGAAGGAGGCTACACCTTC. Translation: CATSDINREGGYTF.

The chain links TRBV12-5 to TRBJ2-5, with 8 bases lining up with TRBD1. This CDR3 spans 13 amino acids. The germline CDR1 and CDR2 sequences are LGHNT and FRNRAP. Germline trimming cut 5 bases from V and 7 bases from J; bases unmatched to any gene: 6. The CDR3 sequence is CASGLGQAGTQYF. The CDR3 coding sequence is TGTGCTAGTGGTCTGGGACAGGCCGGGACCCAGTACTTC.

This chain connects TRBV24-1 to TRBJ1-3; D gene ambiguous. CDR1 is KGHDR, CDR2 SFDVKD, per germline. The CDR3 sequence is 13 residues long. The germline V and J ends were trimmed by 3 bases and 3 bases, with 5 bases remaining between them. The CDR3 is CATSDISGNTIYF. CDR3 in DNA: TGTGCCACCAGTGATATTAGTGGAAACACCATATATTTT.

The chain combines TRBV4-2 with TRBJ2-2; 10 bases fit TRBD2. In germline, CDR1 is LGHNA, CDR2 YNFKEQ. The CDR3 covers 16 residues. V was clipped by 3 bases and J by 9 bases; unmatched bases: 10. The CDR3 region has the DNA TGTGCCAGCAGCCAGCCCCCCGGACTAGCGGAAAGGGAGCTGTTTTTT. It translates to CASSQPPGLAERELFF.

The chain is built from TRBV6-5 and TRBJ1-1; D perhaps matches TRBD1 (6 bases). Deletions cut 7 bases from V and 7 bases from J, with 13 bases between. The CDR3 has 12 residues. The germline gives CDR1 MNHEY, CDR2 SVGAGI. The CDR3 sequence: CASTTTGYEAFF. The CDR3 nucleotides read TGTGCCAGCACTACCACAGGGTATGAAGCTTTCTTT.